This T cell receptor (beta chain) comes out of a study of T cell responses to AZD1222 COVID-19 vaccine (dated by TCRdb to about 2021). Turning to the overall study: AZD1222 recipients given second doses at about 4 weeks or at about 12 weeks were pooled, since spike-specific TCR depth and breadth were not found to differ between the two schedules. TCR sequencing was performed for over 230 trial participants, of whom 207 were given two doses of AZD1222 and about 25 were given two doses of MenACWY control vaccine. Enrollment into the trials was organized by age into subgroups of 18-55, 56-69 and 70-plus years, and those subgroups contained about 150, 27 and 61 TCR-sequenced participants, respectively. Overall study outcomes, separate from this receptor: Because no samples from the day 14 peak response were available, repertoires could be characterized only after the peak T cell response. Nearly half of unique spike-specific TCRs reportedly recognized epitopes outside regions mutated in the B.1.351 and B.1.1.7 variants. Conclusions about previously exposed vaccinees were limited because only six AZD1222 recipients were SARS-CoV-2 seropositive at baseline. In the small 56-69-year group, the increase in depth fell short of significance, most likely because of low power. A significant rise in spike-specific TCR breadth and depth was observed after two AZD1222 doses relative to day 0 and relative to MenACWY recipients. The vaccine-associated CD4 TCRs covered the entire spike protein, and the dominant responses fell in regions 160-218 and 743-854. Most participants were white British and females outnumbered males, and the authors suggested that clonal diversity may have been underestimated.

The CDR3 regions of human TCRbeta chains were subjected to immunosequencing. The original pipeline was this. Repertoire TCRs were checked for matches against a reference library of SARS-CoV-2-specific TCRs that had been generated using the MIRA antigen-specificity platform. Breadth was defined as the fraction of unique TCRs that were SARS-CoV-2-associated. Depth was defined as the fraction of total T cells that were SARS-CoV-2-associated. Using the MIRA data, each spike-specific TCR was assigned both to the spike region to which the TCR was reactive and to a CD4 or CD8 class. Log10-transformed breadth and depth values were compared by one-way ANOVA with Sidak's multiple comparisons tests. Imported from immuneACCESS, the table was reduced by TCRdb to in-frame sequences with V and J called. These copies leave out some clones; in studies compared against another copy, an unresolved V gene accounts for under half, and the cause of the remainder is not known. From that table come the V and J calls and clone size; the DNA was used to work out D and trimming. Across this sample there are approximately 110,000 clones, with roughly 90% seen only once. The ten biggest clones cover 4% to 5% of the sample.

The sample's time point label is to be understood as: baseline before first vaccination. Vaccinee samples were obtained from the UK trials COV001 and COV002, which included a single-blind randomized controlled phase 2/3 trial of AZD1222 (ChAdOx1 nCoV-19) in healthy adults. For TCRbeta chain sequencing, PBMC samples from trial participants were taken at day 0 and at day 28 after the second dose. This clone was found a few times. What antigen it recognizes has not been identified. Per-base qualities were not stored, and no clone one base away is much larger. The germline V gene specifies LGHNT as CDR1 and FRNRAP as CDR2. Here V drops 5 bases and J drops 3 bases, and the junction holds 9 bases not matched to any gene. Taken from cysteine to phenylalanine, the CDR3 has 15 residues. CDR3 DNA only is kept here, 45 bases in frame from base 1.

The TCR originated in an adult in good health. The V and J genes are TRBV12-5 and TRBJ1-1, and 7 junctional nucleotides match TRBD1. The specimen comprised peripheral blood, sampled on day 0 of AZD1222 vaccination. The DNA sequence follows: TGTGCTAGTGGTGGCGGGGGGACAGCGGACACTGAAGCTTTCTTT. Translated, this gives CASGGGGTADTEAFF. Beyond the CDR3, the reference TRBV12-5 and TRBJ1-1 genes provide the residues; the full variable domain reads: DARVTQTPRHKVTEMGQEVTMRCQPILGHNTVFWYRQTMMQGLELLAYFRNRAPLDDSGMPKDRFSAEMPDATLATLKIQPSEPRDSAVYFCASGGGGTADTEAFFGQGTRLTVV.